This T cell receptor (beta chain) was retrieved from a study of blood T cell repertoires in COVID-19. Germline V lookup: CDR1 GTSNPN, CDR2 SVGIG (reference sequence). Trimming removed 4 bases at V and 1 base at J, with 5 bases between. The length of the CDR3 is 13 residues. The table came from immunoSEQ multiplex PCR; TCRdb's copy has only in-frame clones and leaves some out. The sample yields some 120,000 clones, approximately 90% seen once. The sample consisted of peripheral blood. This clonotype was obtained from a man in his fifties with COVID-19, enrolled during active disease. The V gene is TRBV30, the J gene TRBJ1-6, with D perhaps TRBD1 (5 bases). Here the CDR3 reads CAWTGSYNSPLHF. The CDR3 DNA reads as TGTGCCTGGACAGGGTCCTATAATTCACCCCTCCACTTT.